What follows are 10 T cell receptor beta chains derived from one specimen sequenced in a study of PD-1 blockade in classical Hodgkin lymphoma. Method: immunoSEQ multiplex PCR; TCRdb's copy keeps in-frame clones and lacks some. This sample carries 100,000 to 130,000 clones, 89% of them seen once, and the ten largest clones take just under 20%. All trial patients relapsed after autologous stem cell transplantation. This material consisted of peripheral blood mononuclear cells (PBMCs), taken before the second cycle of nivolumab. Every receptor here comes from a human donor with classical Hodgkin lymphoma.

The V call is TRBV11-2, the J call TRBJ2-3, with 10 nucleotides matching TRBD2. Trimming took 5 bases from V and 1 from J; bases not matched to a gene: 3. This CDR3 region has 15 residues. Germline V gene data show CDR1 as SGHAT and CDR2 as FQNNGV. The CDR3 region is CASSLGTSGTDTQYF. As DNA, the CDR3 is TGTGCCAGCAGCCTCGGGACTAGCGGCACAGATACGCAGTATTTT.

The DNA for the CDR3 is TGTGCCAGCAGCTTGCTTCTCCCCGGGACAGGCAATGGCTACACCTTC. Translated: CASSLLLPGTGNGYTF. The chain carries TRBV7-8 and TRBJ1-2; 8 bases are shared with TRBD1. Germline values: CDR1 SGHVS, CDR2 FQNEAQ. V lost 3 bases to trimming and J lost 6 bases; unmatched junction nucleotides: 12. The CDR3 spans 16 residues.

The chain is built from TRBV7-2 and TRBJ1-3; D is perhaps TRBD1 (6 bases). Trimming took off 4 bases at V and 0 bases at J, with 22 bases between the two ends. Germline V gene data show CDR1 as SGHTA and CDR2 as FQGNSA. The CDR3 runs 19 residues. CDR3 region: CASSSPGFGTRTSGNTIYF. The CDR3 bases are TGTGCCAGCAGCTCCCCAGGGTTTGGGACACGAACCTCTGGAAACACCATATATTTT.

The gene calls are TRBV6-4 and TRBJ1-2, with D unresolved. Trimming removed 10 bases at V and 1 base at J, with 16 bases between. Germline lookup yields CDR1 MRHNA and CDR2 SNTAGT. CDR3 length: 14 amino acids. In DNA, the CDR3 is TGTGCCACCCCCCCCGTCCCCCTTAACTATGGCTACACCTTC. As protein: CATPPVPLNYGYTF.

This rearrangement joins TRBV6-6 to TRBJ2-2; D may match TRBD1 or TRBD2 (7 bases each). The CDR3 extends over 16 amino acids. Trimming took 0 bases from V and 3 from J, leaving 11 bases between them. The germline V gene has CDR1 MNHNY and CDR2 SVGAGI (reference sequence). CDR3 coding DNA: TGTGCCAGCAGTTACTCGGGAGGGGGCTACACCGGGGAGCTGTTTTTT. Translation gives CASSYSGGGYTGELFF.

The chain has TRBV5-4 and TRBJ2-7, with 7 bases identical to TRBD2. The V gene's germline CDR1 is SGHNT and CDR2 YYREEE (reference sequence). V trimming: 0 bases; J trimming: 2 bases; junction bases outside the gene matches: 5. CDR3 length: 15 amino acids. CDR3: CASSLGGLVPYEQYF. The DNA of the CDR3 is TGTGCCAGCAGCTTGGGTGGACTAGTACCCTACGAGCAGTACTTC. The full variable domain, its missing parts supplied by reference TRBV5-4 and TRBJ2-7, is ETGVTQSPTHLIKTRGQQVTLRCSSQSGHNTVSWYQQALGQGPQFIFQYYREEENGRGNFPPRFSGLQFPNYSSELNVNALELDDSALYLCASSLGGLVPYEQYFGPGTRLTVT.

This clone was seen just once. The chain recombines TRBV4-1 with TRBJ2-2, with 11 bases lining up with TRBD1. With 1 base clipped from V and 6 bases from J, the junction kept 4 bases outside the gene matches. The CDR3 totals 16 residues. Germline CDR1 is MGHRA and CDR2 is YSYEKL. CDR3 in amino acids: CASSQARTGGSGELFF. The CDR3 DNA is TGCGCCAGCAGCCAAGCCCGGACAGGGGGCTCCGGGGAGCTGTTTTTT.

The rearrangement joins TRBV19 to TRBJ2-1; D unclear. The germline V gene has CDR1 LNHDA and CDR2 SQIVND (reference sequence). The V gene lost 6 bases and the J gene lost 3 bases, with 15 bases spanning the gap. This CDR3 has 15 residues. The CDR3, as DNA: TGTGCCAGTAGCTACCTACACCGTAACTACAATGAGCAGTTCTTC. Its translation: CASSYLHRNYNEQFF.

V and J are TRBV11-2 and TRBJ2-7, with D maybe TRBD1 (5 bases). The germline gives CDR1 SGHAT, CDR2 FQNNGV. V lost 5 bases to trimming and J lost 3 bases, with 8 bases between them. The CDR3 has 12 residues. For the CDR3, the DNA is TGTGCCAGCAGCGGAGACAGCTACGAGCAGTACTTC. It codes for CASSGDSYEQYF.

The V call is TRBV6-5, the J call TRBJ2-3; 7 positions match TRBD2. The ends lost 8 bases at V and 10 bases at J; junction bases unmatched: 6. The CDR3 is made up of 11 amino acids. Germline V gene lookup returns CDR1 MNHEY and CDR2 SVGAGI. CDR3 nucleotide sequence: TGTGCCAGCCATTCTAGCGGTCCGCAGTATTTT. Its translation: CASHSSGPQYF.